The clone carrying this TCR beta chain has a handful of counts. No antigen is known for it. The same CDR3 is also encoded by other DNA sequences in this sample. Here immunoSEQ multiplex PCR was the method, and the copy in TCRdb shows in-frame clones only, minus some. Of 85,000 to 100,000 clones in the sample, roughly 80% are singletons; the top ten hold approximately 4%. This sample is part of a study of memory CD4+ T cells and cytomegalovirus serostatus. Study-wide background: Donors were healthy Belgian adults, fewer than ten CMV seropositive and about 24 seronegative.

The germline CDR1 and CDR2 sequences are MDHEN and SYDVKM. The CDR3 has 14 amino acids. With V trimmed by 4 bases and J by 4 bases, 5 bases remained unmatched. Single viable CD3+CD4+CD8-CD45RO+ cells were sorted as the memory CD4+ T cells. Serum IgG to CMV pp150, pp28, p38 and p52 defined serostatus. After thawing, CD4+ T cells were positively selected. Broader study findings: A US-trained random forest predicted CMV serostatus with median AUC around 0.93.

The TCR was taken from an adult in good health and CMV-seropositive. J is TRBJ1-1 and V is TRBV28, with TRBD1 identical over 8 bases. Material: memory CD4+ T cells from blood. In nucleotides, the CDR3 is TGTGCCAGCAGTTCTCGGACAGGGCCCACTGAAGCTTTCTTT. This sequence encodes CASSSRTGPTEAFF.